Given below is one T cell receptor (beta chain) in context. Per the study methods: From reference gene primer amplification, estimates of nucleated cell counts were derived. The data were produced by immunoSEQ multiplex PCR, yet TCRdb's version contains in-frame clones alone and is incomplete. V and J calls plus clone size are reproduced from that table; the DNA served to infer D and trimming. The data show 40,000 to 50,000 clones, 80% to 90% seen once. The data were obtained in a study of blood T cell repertoires in COVID-19. About the study: Sites across the United States, Italy and Spain contributed samples from acute and convalescent COVID-19. T cells, B-cell-depleted T cells, or PBMCs supplied cDNA or gDNA.

Looked up from germline, CDR1 is MNHEY and CDR2 is SVGAGI. The CDR3 loop spans 15 amino acids. The J segment lost 1 base and the V segment lost 6 bases, leaving 6 bases of the junction unmatched. The sample was peripheral blood. The TCR originated in a human donor in a cohort sampled during active COVID-19. V and J are TRBV6-5 and TRBJ2-5; TRBD2 matches 9 bases. The CDR3 DNA reads as TGTGCCAGCAGAGGGCGGGGGGGGTTCCAAGAGACCCAGTACTTC. As protein: CASRGRGGFQETQYF.